Shown below are 27 T cell receptor beta chains from a single sample sequenced in a study of CD8 T cells in ankylosing spondylitis. TCRdb passed the 5' RACE reads through MiXCR, listing each CDR3 protein once. The data contain a few hundred thousand distinct CDR3 sequences, roughly a tenth of them singletons. Sequencing input: blood, either unsorted or a sorted T cell fraction (not recorded which). These TCRs come from a male donor with ankylosing spondylitis or in good health (not recorded which).

The sample holds a few counts of this clonotype. This may come from a read error, since a much larger clone is one base off. The chain has TRBV5-1 and TRBJ1-2, with TRBD1 as a possible D gene (6 bases). Germline assignment: CDR1 SGHRS and CDR2 YFSETQ. This CDR3 has 15 residues. The CDR3 DNA is TGCGCCAGCAGCTTGGACGGACAGACTAACTATGGCTACCCCTTC. Translation: CASSLDGQTNYGYPF.

This clonotype has ten or more counts. The gene calls are TRBV20-1 and TRBJ2-3, with 8 bases aligning to TRBD1. The CDR3 totals 14 residues. Germline lookup yields CDR1 DFQATT and CDR2 SNEGSKA (reference sequence). Unmatched junction bases numbered 7, after V lost 6 bases and J lost 2 bases. Here the CDR3 DNA reads TGCAGTGCCCACAGGGGGACCTACACAGATACGCAGTATTTT. The encoded protein is CSAHRGTYTDTQYF.

This clonotype was detected ten times or more. The V call is TRBV5-1, the J call TRBJ2-7; 10 bases line up with TRBD1. From germline, CDR1 is SGHRS and CDR2 YFSETQ. This CDR3 is built from 15 residues. The V segment lost 1 base and the J segment 4 bases; nucleotides outside the gene matches: 5. The CDR3 region is CASSLMTGGQYEQYF. For the CDR3, the DNA is TGCGCCAGCAGCTTGATGACAGGGGGCCAATACGAGCAGTACTTC.

This clonotype occurred a few times. The chain joins TRBV15 to TRBJ2-5, with D hard to call. The ends were cut back, 0 bases at V and 3 bases at J, with 5 bases in the middle. The CDR3 contains 13 residues. Germline V gene sequence: CDR1 LNHNV, CDR2 YYDKDF (reference sequence). CDR3 loop: CATSREGKETQYF. CDR3 in DNA: TGTGCCACCAGCAGAGAAGGGAAAGAGACCCAGTACTTC.

In this sample, this clonotype turned up many times. The rearrangement uses TRBV7-2 and TRBJ2-3; D possibly corresponds to TRBD2 (5 bases). V was shortened by 1 base and J by 3 bases, with 11 bases between the two germline ends. This CDR3 comprises 15 residues. CDR1 is SGHTA and CDR2 is FQGNSA in the germline V gene. CDR3 sequence: CASSLGYGRTDTQYF. CDR3 DNA sequence: TGTGCCAGCAGCTTAGGGTATGGGAGAACAGATACGCAGTATTTT. The variable domain in full, with the rest retrieved from reference TRBV7-2 and TRBJ2-3, is GAGVSQSPSNKVTEKGKDVELRCDPISGHTALYWYRQSLGQGLEFLIYFQGNSAPDKSGLPSDRFSAERTGGSVSTLTIQRTQQEDSAVYLCASSLGYGRTDTQYFGPGTRLTVL.

This chain uses TRBV7-9 with TRBJ2-3; possibly TRBD2 for D (5 bases). This CDR3 region has 17 residues. V lost 5 bases and J 0 bases, leaving 18 bases between the germline ends. Germline V lookup: CDR1 SEHNR, CDR2 FQNEAQ (reference sequence). In DNA form, the CDR3 reads TGTGCCAGCAGCAGACCCCGGGCTAGCACTAGCACAGATACGCAGTATTTT. This translates into CASSRPRASTSTDTQYF. The full variable domain, rest sourced from reference TRBV7-9 and TRBJ2-3, is DTGVSQNPRHKITKRGQNVTFRCDPISEHNRLYWYRQTLGQGPEFLTYFQNEAQLEKSRLLSDRFSAERPKGSFSTLEIQRTEQGDSAMYLCASSRPRASTSTDTQYFGPGTRLTVL.

This clonotype was detected many times. V usage is TRBV6-1 and J usage is TRBJ2-6; D gene uncertain. CDR3 length: 15 residues. In germline, CDR1 is MNHNS, CDR2 SASEGT. V was cut by 1 base and J by 2 bases, with 6 bases left in between. CDR3: CASSEGTTGANVLTF. CDR3 coding DNA: TGTGCCAGCAGTGAAGGAACCACTGGGGCCAACGTCCTGACTTTC.

Worth noting for this clonotype: A much larger clone sits a single nucleotide away, making a read error possible. V gene TRBV20-1 combines with J gene TRBJ1-1; possibly TRBD1 for D (6 bases). From germline, CDR1 is DFQATT and CDR2 SNEGSKA (reference sequence). This CDR3 is built from 11 residues. V lost 3 bases, J lost 14 bases, and 16 bases lay in between. CDR3 amino acids: CSASRDKLLFF. In nucleotides, the CDR3 is TGCAGTGCTAGCAGGGACAAGCTCCTATTCTTT.

Many counts were recorded for this clonotype. The chain carries TRBV6-5 and TRBJ1-2; 8 bases are shared with TRBD1. The germline CDR1 and CDR2 sequences are MNHEY and SVGAGI. The CDR3 is 15 amino acids. After removal of 2 bases from V and 7 bases from J, the junction contained 9 bases not matched to a gene. CDR3 loop: CASSYRGQALGGYTF. CDR3 nucleotide sequence: TGTGCCAGCAGTTACCGGGGACAGGCGTTGGGTGGCTACACCTTC.

This clonotype turned up a few times. J is TRBJ1-1 and V is TRBV28; possible D gene TRBD1, 5 bases. V was pared by 6 bases and J by 5 bases, with 19 bases between. The CDR3 is made up of 15 amino acids. Germline V gives CDR1 MDHEN, CDR2 SYDVKM. CDR3 in DNA: TGTGCCAGCAGGTGGGGAGGGGTTTCGAAAACTGAAGCTTTCTTT. This gives the protein CASRWGGVSKTEAFF.

The chain recombines TRBV28 with TRBJ2-1, with 11 bases identical to TRBD1. V lost 6 bases and J lost 5; bases outside the gene matches: 6. There are 15 residues in the CDR3. Germline V gene sequence: CDR1 MDHEN, CDR2 SYDVKM. The CDR3 loop is CASSYGDRGDNEQFF. As DNA, the CDR3 is TGTGCCAGCAGCTATGGGGACAGGGGGGACAATGAGCAGTTCTTC.

About this clonotype: This may stem from a read error, because a much larger clone lies one nucleotide away. The V and J genes are TRBV5-1 and TRBJ2-5; 9 bases match TRBD1. Germline CDR1 SGHRS, CDR2 YFSETQ. The CDR3 has 15 residues. The ends lost 5 bases at V and 2 bases at J; junction bases unmatched: 7. CDR3 in DNA: TGCGCCAGCAGACTCGGCGGGACAGGGCAAGAGACCCAGTACTTC. Encoded protein: CASRLGGTGQETQYF.

This clonotype showed up many times. The chain is built from TRBV7-8 and TRBJ2-7, with TRBD1 matching 8 bases. Germline CDR1 and CDR2: SGHVS and FQNEAQ. The CDR3 loop spans 16 amino acids. Losses at the gene ends were 5 bases for V and 4 bases for J; bases not matched to a gene: 13. The CDR3 loop reads CASSPQRQGSSYEQYF. The DNA of the CDR3 is TGTGCCAGCAGCCCACAGAGACAGGGGTCCTCGTACGAGCAGTACTTC.

The table lists this clonotype with many counts. The V and J genes are TRBV5-1 and TRBJ2-1, with 9 nucleotides matching TRBD2. This CDR3 has 18 amino acids. Looked up from germline, CDR1 is SGHRS and CDR2 is YFSETQ. V lost 0 bases, J lost 7 bases, and 14 bases stayed unmatched. This CDR3 reads CASSLDEAGGLSRNEQFF. The CDR3 bases are TGCGCCAGCAGCTTGGATGAGGCGGGGGGGCTTAGTCGTAATGAGCAGTTCTTC.

This chain connects TRBV6-1 to TRBJ2-7, with 7 bases lining up with TRBD1. Germline CDR1 MNHNS, CDR2 SASEGT. V gave up 7 bases and J gave up 3 bases; unmatched junction bases: 6. The CDR3 contains 13 residues. The chain's CDR3 is CASKETGLYEQYF. CDR3 sequence (DNA): TGTGCCAGCAAAGAGACAGGGCTCTACGAGCAGTACTTC.

V gene TRBV12-3 or TRBV12-4 combines with J gene TRBJ1-3, with a weak D call TRBD1 (6 bases). Between the trimmed V and J ends, which lost 6 bases and 0 bases, there was a span of 9 bases. The CDR3 has 14 amino acids. This CDR3 reads CASRLTGSGNTIYF. The CDR3 coding sequence is TGTGCCAGCAGACTGACAGGCTCTGGAAACACCATATATTTT.

V and J are TRBV7-2 and TRBJ1-2; tentative D call: TRBD1 (5 bases). Germline-derived CDR1 and CDR2 are SGHTA and FQGNSA. With 4 bases removed from V and 6 bases from J, the gap between germline ends came to 18 bases. The CDR3 totals 15 residues. DNA of the CDR3: TGTGCCAGCAGCTCGACTATTAGGACGGGGGATGGCTACACCTTC. Protein: CASSSTIRTGDGYTF.

About this clonotype itself: Germline is not matched at one junction end, which may reflect a read error. The chain recombines TRBV27 with TRBJ2-5; TRBD2 is a possible D gene (5 bases). Germline assignment: CDR1 MNHEY and CDR2 SMNVEV (reference sequence). The CDR3 spans 13 residues. CDR3 loop: CASSFRRKEAQYF. The CDR3 DNA reads as TGTGCCAGCAGTTTTAGGAGGAAAGAGGCCCAGTACTTC.

This clonotype turned up a few times. The V call is TRBV11-2, the J call TRBJ1-1, with 8 bases lining up with TRBD1. The CDR3 sequence is 15 residues long. V lost 3 bases, J lost 3 bases, and 6 bases stayed unmatched. Germline CDR1 SGHAT, CDR2 FQNNGV. The CDR3: CASSFGQGADTEAFF. CDR3 nucleotide sequence: TGTGCCAGCAGCTTTGGACAGGGCGCGGACACTGAAGCTTTCTTT.

This clonotype occurred a few times. This chain links TRBV5-1 with TRBJ2-2; 7 bases are shared with TRBD1. This CDR3 has 14 amino acids. V lost 4 bases to trimming and J lost 3 bases; unmatched junction nucleotides: 3. The germline gives CDR1 SGHRS, CDR2 YFSETQ. The CDR3 spells CASSIGQDTGELFF. Here the CDR3 DNA reads TGCGCCAGCAGCATCGGACAGGACACCGGGGAGCTGTTTTTT.

This clonotype was found many times. This chain links TRBV5-6 with TRBJ2-1; 7 bases line up with TRBD1. There are 14 residues in the CDR3. V gave up 1 base and J gave up 5 bases; unmatched junction bases: 3. The germline gives CDR1 SGHDT, CDR2 YYEEEE. The CDR3 protein is CASSLTGVHNEQFF. The DNA of the CDR3 is TGTGCCAGCAGCTTGACAGGGGTCCACAATGAGCAGTTCTTC. The full variable domain, with the rest looked up from reference TRBV5-6 and TRBJ2-1, is DAGVTQSPTHLIKTRGQQVTLRCSPKSGHDTVSWYQQALGQGPQFIFQYYEEEERQRGNFPDRFSGHQFPNYSSELNVNALLLGDSALYLCASSLTGVHNEQFFGPGTRLTVL.

This clonotype was seen repeatedly, ten times or more. The chain links TRBV29-1 to TRBJ2-2; no definite D call. The CDR3 sequence is 12 residues long. Germline V gene sequence: CDR1 SQVTM, CDR2 ANQGSEA. The V gene lost 4 bases and the J gene lost 5 bases, with 8 bases spanning the gap. Written as DNA, the CDR3 is TGCAGCGTTGCATTTAGAACCGGGGAGCTGTTTTTT. It translates to CSVAFRTGELFF.

Comment on this clonotype: Just one base apart from a much larger clone, this may be a read error. This chain links TRBV7-8 with TRBJ1-5; D ambiguous. Trimming stripped 5 bases from V and 5 bases from J, with 10 bases between. Germline CDR1 reads SGHVS; CDR2 reads FQNEAQ. This CDR3 region has 13 residues. CDR3 sequence: CASSPVGYQPQHF. DNA for the CDR3: TGTGCCAGCAGCCCAGTCGGTTATCAGCCCCAGCATTTT.

Many counts were recorded for this clonotype. The chain employs TRBV12-3 or TRBV12-4 and TRBJ1-1, with 7 bases lining up with TRBD1. The CDR3 has 13 amino acids. V trimming: 6 bases; J trimming: 7 bases; junction bases outside the gene matches: 8. The CDR3 here is CASSVAGGVEAFF. In DNA form, the CDR3 reads TGTGCCAGCAGCGTAGCAGGGGGGGTTGAAGCTTTCTTT.

This clonotype has at least ten counts. The V and J genes are TRBV5-1 and TRBJ1-6; 7 bases fit TRBD1. Trimming took 4 bases from V and 8 from J; bases not matched to a gene: 3. CDR1 and CDR2 (germline): SGHRS, YFSETQ. There are 13 residues in the CDR3. The CDR3 DNA reads as TGCGCCAGCAGCCCAGGGGGGGATTCACCCCTCCACTTT. This translates into CASSPGGDSPLHF.

This clonotype was seen ten or more times. V and J are TRBV7-2 and TRBJ2-3, with D possibly being TRBD2 (6 bases). Trimming removed 5 bases at V and 1 base at J, with 7 bases between. Germline CDR1 is SGHTA and CDR2 is FQGNSA. There are 13 residues in the CDR3. CDR3 sequence reads: CASSPGGTDTQYF. CDR3 DNA: TGTGCCAGCAGCCCGGGGGGCACAGATACGCAGTATTTT.

This clonotype was seen many times. The gene calls are TRBV7-2 and TRBJ2-1; D possibly corresponds to TRBD2 (5 bases). Germline CDR1 and CDR2: SGHTA and FQGNSA. Trimming took off 9 bases at V and 3 bases at J, with 12 bases between the two ends. The CDR3 is made up of 13 amino acids. CDR3 DNA: TGTGCCAGTGAACTAGGGCACTACAATGAGCAGTTCTTC. Residues: CASELGHYNEQFF.